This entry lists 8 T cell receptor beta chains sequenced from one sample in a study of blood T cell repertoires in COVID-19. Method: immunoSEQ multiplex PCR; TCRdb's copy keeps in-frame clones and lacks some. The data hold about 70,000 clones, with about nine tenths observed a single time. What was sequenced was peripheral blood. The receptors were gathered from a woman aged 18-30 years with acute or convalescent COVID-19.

CDR3 in amino acids: CASSYSSPGDTDTQYF. CDR3 DNA: TGTGCCAGCAGTTACTCGTCTCCGGGTGACACAGATACGCAGTATTTT. The J gene is TRBJ2-3, the V gene TRBV6-6; D unclear. The CDR3 loop spans 16 amino acids. The ends were cut back, 0 bases at V and 2 bases at J, with 12 bases in the middle. Germline V gene data show CDR1 as MNHNY and CDR2 as SVGAGI (reference sequence).

The CDR3 DNA follows: TGTGCCAGCAGCCGGGACATTTACAATGAGCAGTTCTTC. Amino acids: CASSRDIYNEQFF. V and J are TRBV14 and TRBJ2-1; weak D call: TRBD1 (6 bases). The CDR3 loop spans 13 amino acids. The V gene's germline CDR1 is SGHDN and CDR2 FVKESK. With 4 bases removed from V and 4 bases from J, the gap between germline ends came to 8 bases.

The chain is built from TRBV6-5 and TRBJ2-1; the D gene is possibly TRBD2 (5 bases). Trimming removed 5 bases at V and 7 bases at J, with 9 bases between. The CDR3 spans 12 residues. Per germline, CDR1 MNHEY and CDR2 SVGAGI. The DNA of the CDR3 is TGTGCCAGCAGTCCGACGGGGAATGAGCAGTTCTTC. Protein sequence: CASSPTGNEQFF.

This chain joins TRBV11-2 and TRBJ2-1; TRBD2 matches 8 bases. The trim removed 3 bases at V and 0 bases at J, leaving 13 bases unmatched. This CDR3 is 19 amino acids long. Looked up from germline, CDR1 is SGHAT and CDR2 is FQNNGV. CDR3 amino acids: CASSLGGGLAGLSYNEQFF. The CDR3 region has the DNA TGTGCCAGCAGCTTGGGTGGGGGGCTAGCGGGCCTCTCCTACAATGAGCAGTTCTTC.

CDR3 protein: CASSTPGETQYF. Written as DNA, the CDR3 is TGCGCCAGCAGCACCCCGGGGGAGACCCAGTACTTC. The rearrangement uses TRBV5-1 and TRBJ2-5; possible D gene TRBD2, 5 bases. With 4 bases removed from V and 5 bases from J, the gap between germline ends came to 9 bases. Germline V gives CDR1 SGHRS, CDR2 YFSETQ. The CDR3 sequence is 12 residues long.

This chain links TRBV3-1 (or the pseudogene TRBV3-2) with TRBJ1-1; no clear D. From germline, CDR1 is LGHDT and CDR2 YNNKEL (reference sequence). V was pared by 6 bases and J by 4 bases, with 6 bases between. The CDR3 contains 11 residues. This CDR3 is CASRGGTEAFF. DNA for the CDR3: TGTGCCAGCAGGGGAGGCACTGAAGCTTTCTTT.

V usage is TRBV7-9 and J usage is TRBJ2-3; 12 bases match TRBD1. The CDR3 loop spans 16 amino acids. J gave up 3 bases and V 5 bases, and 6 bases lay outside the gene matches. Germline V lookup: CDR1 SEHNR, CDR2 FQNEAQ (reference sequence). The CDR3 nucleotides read TGTGCCAGCAGCCCCCGGGACAGGGGGCTTACAGATACGCAGTATTTT. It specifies CASSPRDRGLTDTQYF.

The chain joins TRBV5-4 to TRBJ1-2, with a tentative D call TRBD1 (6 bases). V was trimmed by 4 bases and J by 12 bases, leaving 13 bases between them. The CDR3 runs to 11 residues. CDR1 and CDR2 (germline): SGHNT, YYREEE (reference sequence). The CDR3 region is CASSQQGKHTF. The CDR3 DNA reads TGTGCCAGCAGCCAACAGGGAAAGCACACCTTC.